This T cell receptor (beta chain) was obtained from a study of human T cells and chemical hapten exposure. For the study at large: There were weekly diphenylcyclopropenone doses to the scalp for patients throughout the roughly 24-week study. Yields of TCR per sample differed, chiefly owing to small differences in pooled library volume. Regarding the study as a whole: Positively correlated with patch test score were the counts of PT1 expanded TCRs.

This CDR3 contains 13 residues. From germline, CDR1 is DFQATT and CDR2 SNEGSKA (reference sequence). V lost 5 bases to trimming and J lost 3 bases, with 10 bases between them. Time point specified: pre-sensitization, week 0. Treatment: therapeutic diphenylcyclopropenone sensitization with weekly scalp DPC. The starting material, unfractionated whole blood, was used for total RNA extraction. A remark on this clonotype: Its target is unknown.

Separate cDNA molecules received unique molecular identifiers, which the library attached to them. TCRdb called the RACE reads again in MiXCR, with one record for every CDR3 protein. The top ten clones hold roughly 9% of a sample with approximately 52,000 distinct CDR3 sequences, approximately 9.5% of them seen once. The chain links TRBV20-1 to TRBJ2-2; maybe TRBD2 (5 bases). Sequences were derived from whole blood, sampled in connection with sensitization to the hapten diphenylcyclopropenone (DPC). The sequence was obtained from a young woman with alopecia areata. Some clones in this sample may be carry-over from other donors' samples. In nucleotides, the CDR3 is TGCAGTGCTGCAGGAGCGGACACCGGGGAGCTGTTTTTT. It codes for CSAAGADTGELFF.